The rows below give T cell receptor beta chains drawn from one sample of a study of a mutant IDH1 vaccine in newly diagnosed glioma. Sequencing was performed with immunoSEQ multiplex PCR; in TCRdb, only in-frame clones are kept and a portion is missing. The data show roughly 46,000 clones, with approximately 88% seen just once and approximately 4.6% held by the top ten. Their cognate antigens are unknown. This specimen consisted of PBMCs, obtained from a glioma patient whose treatment included an IDH1 peptide vaccine. The receptors were gathered from a woman younger than 45 with glioma. Some clones in this sample may be carry-over from other donors' samples. Each CDR3 is given with its conserved first and last residue. The D gene is left open where the match is weak.

D gene	V gene	J gene	CDR3 protein
TRBD2	TRBV7-2	TRBJ2-7	CASSRPAGSYEQYF
TRBD1	TRBV9	TRBJ1-1	CASSKQGGLNTEAFF
-	TRBV7-9	TRBJ2-7	CASSLTGPYEQYF
TRBD1	TRBV7-9	TRBJ2-7	CASSVGQGSKQYF
TRBD1	TRBV2	TRBJ2-7	CASSPGQVGF
TRBD2	TRBV5-1	TRBJ2-1	CASSPLAGAQGEQFF
TRBD1	TRBV6-5	TRBJ1-2	CASRQRQGQRYGYTF
TRBD2	TRBV29-1	TRBJ2-4	CSVRGDPEGPAKNIQYF
-	TRBV11-1	TRBJ2-7	CASSLVEGGHSYEQYF
-	TRBV5-6	TRBJ2-7	CASSFEGDGPYEQYF
TRBD2	TRBV5-5	TRBJ2-5	CASSYLAGGQETQYF
TRBD1	TRBV30	TRBJ1-5	CAWQVTGGQVNQPQHF
TRBD2	TRBV5-4	TRBJ2-7	CASSLELAGAYEQYF
-	TRBV30	TRBJ1-1	CAWRPSRYTEAFF
-	TRBV9	TRBJ1-3	CASSALDGAGNTIYF
-	TRBV9	TRBJ1-1	CASSVAGNTEAFF
-	TRBV28	TRBJ1-1	CASSLGGALMNTEAFF
TRBD1	TRBV10-3	TRBJ1-5	CASTGTDNQPQHF
TRBD2	TRBV9	TRBJ2-3	CASSGTSGRTDTQYF
TRBD2	TRBV7-8	TRBJ2-5	CASSLLGASGRKQETQYF
-	TRBV11-2	TRBJ1-1	CASSLMLNTEAFF
-	TRBV5-4	TRBJ2-7	CASSQGGPYEQYF
-	TRBV6-1	TRBJ1-1	CASSSQGGHTEAFF
-	TRBV19	TRBJ1-1	CASSQDFGGTPTEAFF
-	TRBV9	TRBJ2-5	CASSDGGHRETQYF
TRBD1	TRBV30	TRBJ2-7	CALDRQGDYEQYF
-	TRBV10-3	TRBJ1-1	CAISDSGWAEAFF
-	TRBV30	TRBJ2-1	CAWKKLSDEQFF
TRBD2	TRBV29-1	TRBJ2-3	CSVEDRLLAGGFTDTQYF
-	TRBV5-1	TRBJ1-4	CASSLGVAGGGEKLFF
-	TRBV19	TRBJ2-7	CASSLSVAYEQYF
TRBD1	TRBV27	TRBJ1-2	CASTLTSGGGGGYTF
TRBD1	TRBV25-1	TRBJ2-3	CASSEYGQGLSDTQYF
TRBD1	TRBV4-1	TRBJ1-2	CASSPLPGQGYGYTF
-	TRBV6-5	TRBJ2-5	CASSYSWVEYF
TRBD1	TRBV9	TRBJ2-4	CASSVVDRGHRAIQYF
TRBD1	TRBV4-1	TRBJ1-2	CASRNRVGQGFRDYGYTF
-	TRBV7-9	TRBJ1-2	CASDSSRGRYGYTF
-	TRBV13	TRBJ1-2	CASSPRTAYGYTF
-	TRBV27	TRBJ2-7	CASSLAATYEQYF
-	TRBV5-1	TRBJ2-7	CASSLGQATYEQYF
TRBD2	TRBV19	TRBJ2-7	CATALAVSSYEQYF
-	TRBV6-1	TRBJ1-4	CASSDRGEKLFF
TRBD1	TRBV5-4	TRBJ1-1	CASSRPGQGVTEAFF
-	TRBV6-6	TRBJ1-1	CASSYSTVNTEAFF
TRBD1	TRBV19	TRBJ1-3	CASSIRTGVGNTIYF
TRBD2	TRBV9	TRBJ2-7	CASSVTSGPSYEQYF
-	TRBV7-9	TRBJ1-2	CASRGQGLTNYGYTF
-	TRBV10-2	TRBJ1-1	CASSDHPIDYTEAFF
-	TRBV27	TRBJ2-7	CASSLGGTYEQYF
TRBD2	TRBV5-1	TRBJ2-7	CASSIGGSSSYEQYF
-	TRBV4-2	TRBJ1-2	CASSQAIRDHYGYTF
-	TRBV27	TRBJ2-2	CASSWVPTGNGELFF
-	TRBV5-6	TRBJ2-7	CASSLSDIPTKQYF